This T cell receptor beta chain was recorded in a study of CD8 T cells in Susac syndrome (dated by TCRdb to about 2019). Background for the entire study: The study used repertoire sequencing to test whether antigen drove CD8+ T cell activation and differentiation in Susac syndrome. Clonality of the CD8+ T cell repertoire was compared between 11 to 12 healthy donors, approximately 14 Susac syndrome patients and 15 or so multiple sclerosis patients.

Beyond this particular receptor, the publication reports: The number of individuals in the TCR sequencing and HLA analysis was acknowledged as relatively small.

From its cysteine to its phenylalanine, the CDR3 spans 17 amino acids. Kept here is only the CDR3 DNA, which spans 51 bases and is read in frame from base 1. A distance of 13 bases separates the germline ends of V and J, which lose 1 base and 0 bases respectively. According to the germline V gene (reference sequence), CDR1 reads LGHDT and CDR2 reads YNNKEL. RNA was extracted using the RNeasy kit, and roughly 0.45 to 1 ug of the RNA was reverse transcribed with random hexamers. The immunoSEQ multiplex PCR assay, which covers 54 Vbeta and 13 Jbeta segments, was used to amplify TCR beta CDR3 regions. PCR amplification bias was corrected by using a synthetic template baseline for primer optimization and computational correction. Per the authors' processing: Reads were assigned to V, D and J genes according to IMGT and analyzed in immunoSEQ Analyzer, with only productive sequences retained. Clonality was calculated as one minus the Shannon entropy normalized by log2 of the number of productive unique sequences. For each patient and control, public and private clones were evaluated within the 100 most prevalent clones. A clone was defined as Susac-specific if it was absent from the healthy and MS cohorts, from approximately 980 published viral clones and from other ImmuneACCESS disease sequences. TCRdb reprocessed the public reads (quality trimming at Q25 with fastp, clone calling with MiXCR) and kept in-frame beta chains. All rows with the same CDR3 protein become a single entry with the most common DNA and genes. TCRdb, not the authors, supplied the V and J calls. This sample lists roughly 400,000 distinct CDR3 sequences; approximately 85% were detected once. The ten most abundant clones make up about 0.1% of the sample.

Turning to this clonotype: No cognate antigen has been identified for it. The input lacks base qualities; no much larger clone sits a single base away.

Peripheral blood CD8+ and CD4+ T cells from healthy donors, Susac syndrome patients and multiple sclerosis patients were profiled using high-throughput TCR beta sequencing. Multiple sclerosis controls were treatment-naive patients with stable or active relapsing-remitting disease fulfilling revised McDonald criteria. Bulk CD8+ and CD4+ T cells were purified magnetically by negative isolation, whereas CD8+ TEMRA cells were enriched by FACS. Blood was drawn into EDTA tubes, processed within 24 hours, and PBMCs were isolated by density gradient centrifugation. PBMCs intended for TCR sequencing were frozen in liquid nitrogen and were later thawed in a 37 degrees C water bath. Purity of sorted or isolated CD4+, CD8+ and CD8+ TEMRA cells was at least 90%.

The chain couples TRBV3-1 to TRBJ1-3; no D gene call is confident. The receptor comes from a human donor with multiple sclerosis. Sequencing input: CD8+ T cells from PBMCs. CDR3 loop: CASSQGGTPSSGNTIYF. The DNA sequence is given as TGTGCCAGCAGCCAAGGGGGAACCCCTAGCTCTGGAAACACCATATATTTT.